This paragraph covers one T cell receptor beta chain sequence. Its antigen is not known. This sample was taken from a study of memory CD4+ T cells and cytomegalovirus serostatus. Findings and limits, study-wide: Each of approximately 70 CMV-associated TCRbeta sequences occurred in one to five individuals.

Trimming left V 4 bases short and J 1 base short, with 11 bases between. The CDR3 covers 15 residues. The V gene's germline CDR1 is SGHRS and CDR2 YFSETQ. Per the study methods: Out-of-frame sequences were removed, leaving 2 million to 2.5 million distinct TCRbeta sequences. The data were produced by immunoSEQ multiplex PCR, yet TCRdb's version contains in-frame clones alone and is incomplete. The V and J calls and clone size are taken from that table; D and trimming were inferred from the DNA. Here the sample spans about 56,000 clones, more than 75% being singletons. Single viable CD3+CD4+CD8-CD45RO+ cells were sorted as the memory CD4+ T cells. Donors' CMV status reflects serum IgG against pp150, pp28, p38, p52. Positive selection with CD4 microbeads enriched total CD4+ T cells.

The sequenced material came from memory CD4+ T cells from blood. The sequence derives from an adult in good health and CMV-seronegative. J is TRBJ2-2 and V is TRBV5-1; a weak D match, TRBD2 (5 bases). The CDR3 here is CASSERGLNTGELFF. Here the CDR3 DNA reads TGCGCCAGCAGCGAACGGGGTTTGAACACCGGGGAGCTGTTTTTT.